Each of the 8 T cell receptor beta chains below was sequenced from the same sample in a study of cytomegalovirus exposure and HLA in healthy donors. PCR used 60 Vbeta primers and 13 Jbeta primers. Here immunoSEQ multiplex PCR was the method, and the copy in TCRdb shows in-frame clones only, minus some. Of some 170,000 clones in the sample, roughly 74% were seen once. Sequences were obtained from PBMCs. The receptors here all came from a female donor in good health and CMV-seronegative.

The chain has TRBV5-6 and TRBJ2-7, with 7 bases identical to TRBD1. The germline V gene encodes CDR1 SGHDT and CDR2 YYEEEE. The ends lost 0 bases at V and 1 base at J; junction bases unmatched: 7. This CDR3 has 16 amino acids. The CDR3 spells CASSLGQDRISYEQYF. The CDR3 nucleotides read TGTGCCAGCAGCTTGGGGCAGGACAGGATTTCCTACGAGCAGTACTTC.

The chain recombines TRBV7-2 with TRBJ1-2; TRBD1 is a possible D gene (6 bases). V lost 10 bases and J 3 bases, leaving 9 bases between the germline ends. CDR1 is SGHTA and CDR2 is FQGNSA in the germline V gene. CDR3 length: 11 amino acids. The CDR3 nucleotides are TGTGCCAACTACAGGGACTATGGCTACACCTTC. This sequence encodes CANYRDYGYTF.

This chain uses TRBV7-8 with TRBJ2-7; TRBD1 aligns across 8 bases. Unmatched junction bases numbered 10, after V lost 4 bases and J lost 5 bases. The germline CDR1 and CDR2 sequences are SGHVS and FQNEAQ. CDR3 length: 15 amino acids. The chain's CDR3 is CASSYLGQGVHEQYF. The DNA of the CDR3 is TGTGCCAGCAGCTACCTCGGACAGGGCGTTCACGAGCAGTACTTC.

The V gene is TRBV13, the J gene TRBJ2-7; D is unclear. The CDR3 is 14 residues long. Germline values: CDR1 PRHDT, CDR2 FYEKMQ (reference sequence). Trimming removed 3 bases at V and 3 bases at J, with 12 bases between. The CDR3: CASSFGEARYEQYF. In nucleotides, the CDR3 is TGTGCCAGCAGCTTTGGAGAGGCCCGCTACGAGCAGTACTTC.

This chain uses TRBV7-8 with TRBJ2-7; a weak D match, TRBD2 (5 bases). Deletions cut 5 bases from V and 0 bases from J, with 20 bases between. The CDR3 runs to 17 residues. Germline V CDR1 and CDR2: SGHVS, FQNEAQ. Here the CDR3 DNA reads TGTGCCAGCAGCGTCTCCGGGATTAGAGTTACCTCCTACGAGCAGTACTTC. Its protein product is CASSVSGIRVTSYEQYF.

This chain links TRBV6-1 with TRBJ2-3, with 8 bases that match TRBD2. The CDR3 extends over 16 amino acids. CDR1 MNHNS and CDR2 SASEGT come from the germline V gene. The junction had 7 bases not matched to a gene; V was cut back by 2 bases and J by 3 bases. CDR3 in amino acids: CASSELGGGPTDTQYF. CDR3 bases: TGTGCCAGCAGTGAACTCGGGGGGGGGCCGACAGATACGCAGTATTTT.

V and J are TRBV7-9 and TRBJ2-1, with TRBD2 matching 11 bases. The CDR3 extends over 16 amino acids. Germline V gives CDR1 SEHNR, CDR2 FQNEAQ (reference sequence). The V gene end was trimmed by 1 base and the J gene end by 7 bases; junction bases not matched to a gene: 6. The CDR3 is CASSLDGIAGGNEQFF. CDR3 sequence (DNA): TGTGCCAGCAGCTTAGACGGAATAGCGGGAGGGAATGAGCAGTTCTTC.

The chain joins TRBV5-1 to TRBJ2-7; 8 nucleotides line up with TRBD1. The trim removed 2 bases at V and 5 bases at J, leaving 6 bases unmatched. The CDR3 consists of 14 residues. Germline assignment: CDR1 SGHRS and CDR2 YFSETQ. The CDR3 coding sequence is TGCGCCAGCAGCTTACAGGGGGAATTTGACGAGCAGTACTTC. Translated, it gives CASSLQGEFDEQYF. Drawing the rest from reference TRBV5-1 and TRBJ2-7, the complete variable domain is KAGVTQTPRYLIKTRGQQVTLSCSPISGHRSVSWYQQTPGQGLQFLFEYFSETQRNKGNFPGRFSGRQFSNSRSEMNVSTLELGDSALYLCASSLQGEFDEQYFGPGTRLTVT.